These 32 T cell receptor beta chains came from one sample sequenced in a study of shared clonotypes between healthy human individuals. Only in-frame clones appear in the TCRdb table, and some are missing; sequencing was by immunoSEQ multiplex PCR. This table has about 2.1 million clones, 93% appearing once. CD45RO-negative, CCR7-selected cells formed the naive CD8 fraction, which excluded terminally differentiated effector memory CD45RA+ cells. Sequencing was performed on naive CD8+ T cells from PBMCs. These receptors originate from a man aged 18 to 29 in good health. Some clones in this sample may be carry-over from other donors' samples.

The chain has TRBV5-1 and TRBJ2-5, with D tentatively TRBD2 (5 bases). CDR1 SGHRS and CDR2 YFSETQ come from the germline V gene. The CDR3 runs 18 residues. V was cut by 0 bases and J by 2 bases, with 20 bases left in between. CDR3 coding DNA: TGCGCCAGCAGCTTGGCCTTTGTTTCTCCGACTAAACAAGAGACCCAGTACTTC. This gives the protein CASSLAFVSPTKQETQYF.

The chain joins TRBV27 to TRBJ2-7; D unresolved. Germline-derived CDR1 and CDR2 are MNHEY and SMNVEV (reference sequence). The CDR3 sequence is 15 residues long. V was pared by 3 bases and J by 0 bases, with 12 bases between. The CDR3: CASSFSPGASYEQYF. CDR3 nucleotide sequence: TGTGCCAGCAGTTTTTCCCCCGGCGCCTCCTACGAGCAGTACTTC.

A note on this clone: Other nucleotide sequences from this sample produce the same CDR3. The chain combines TRBV9 with TRBJ2-7; D ambiguous. The CDR3 contains 14 residues. Looked up from germline, CDR1 is SGDLS and CDR2 is YYNGEE. V lost 2 bases and J lost 3, with 12 bases in between. The CDR3 coding sequence is TGTGCCAGCAGCGTTGGGTACAGAGGCTACGAGCAGTACTTC. Its translation: CASSVGYRGYEQYF.

The V call is TRBV7-6, the J call TRBJ2-5, with 10 bases fitting TRBD1. V shed 5 bases, J shed 5 bases, and the junction held 5 bases outside the gene matches. The germline gives CDR1 SGHVS, CDR2 FNYEAQ. The CDR3 runs to 14 residues. This CDR3 is CASSDRGLVETQYF. DNA of the CDR3: TGTGCCAGCAGCGACAGGGGGCTTGTGGAGACCCAGTACTTC.

Here the CDR3 DNA reads TGTGCCAGCAGTCGTCAGGGGGTAAGCAATCAGCCCCAGCATTTT. Translating gives CASSRQGVSNQPQHF. The chain joins TRBV28 to TRBJ1-5; 7 nucleotides line up with TRBD1. Germline V CDR1 and CDR2: MDHEN, SYDVKM. Trimming cost V 5 bases and J 1 base; bases outside gene matches: 5. CDR3 length: 15 residues.

The J gene is TRBJ2-7, the V gene TRBV27; 10 nucleotides match TRBD1. Trimming at V came to 6 bases and at J to 3 bases, leaving 2 bases not matched to a gene. Germline lookup yields CDR1 MNHEY and CDR2 SMNVEV (reference sequence). The CDR3 is 13 residues long. CDR3 protein: CASSGQGDYEQYF. DNA for the CDR3: TGTGCCAGCAGCGGACAGGGGGACTACGAGCAGTACTTC.

The chain links TRBV28 to TRBJ2-7; 7 bases line up with TRBD2. The CDR3 length is 16 residues. Germline trimming cut 3 bases from V and 2 bases from J; bases unmatched to any gene: 10. Germline V gives CDR1 MDHEN, CDR2 SYDVKM. CDR3: CASSLPLLADPYEQYF. DNA for the CDR3: TGTGCCAGCAGTTTGCCCCTCCTAGCGGACCCCTACGAGCAGTACTTC.

The rearrangement links TRBV6-6 to TRBJ2-7; D call uncertain. The CDR3 is made up of 14 amino acids. Between the trimmed V and J ends, which lost 0 bases and 6 bases, there was a span of 12 bases. Per germline, CDR1 MNHNY and CDR2 SVGAGI (reference sequence). The CDR3 region has the DNA TGTGCCAGCAGTTACTCGAAATTGGCTGGCGAGCAGTACTTC. It is translated as CASSYSKLAGEQYF.

The genes are TRBV27 and TRBJ2-5, with 8 bases identical to TRBD2. Unmatched junction bases numbered 6, after V lost 2 bases and J lost 1 base. CDR1 is MNHEY, CDR2 SMNVEV, per germline (reference sequence). CDR3 size: 16 residues. The CDR3 protein is CASSLGAGAVQETQYF. DNA for the CDR3: TGTGCCAGCAGTTTAGGAGCGGGAGCGGTCCAAGAGACCCAGTACTTC.

The chain joins TRBV5-1 to TRBJ2-1; D unclear. V was cut by 4 bases and J by 9 bases, with 14 bases left in between. The CDR3 runs 13 residues. CDR1 and CDR2 from the germline V gene are SGHRS and YFSETQ. The chain's CDR3 is CASSPRPPPEQFF. CDR3 DNA sequence: TGCGCCAGCAGCCCCAGGCCCCCTCCTGAGCAGTTCTTC.

The gene calls are TRBV7-2 and TRBJ2-7, with D unresolved. CDR3 size: 16 residues. Germline V gives CDR1 SGHTA, CDR2 FQGNSA. Trimming left V 5 bases short and J 0 bases short, with 17 bases between. The CDR3 is CASSHPLGMSSYEQYF. The CDR3 nucleotides read TGTGCCAGCAGCCACCCGTTAGGCATGAGCTCCTACGAGCAGTACTTC.

The rearrangement joins TRBV7-9 to TRBJ1-2, with 7 bases matching TRBD1. The junction had 12 bases not matched to a gene; V was cut back by 4 bases and J by 4 bases. This CDR3 region has 16 residues. Germline V gene data show CDR1 as SEHNR and CDR2 as FQNEAQ (reference sequence). Here the CDR3 DNA reads TGTGCCAGCAGCTCGGGGGGGACAGCAGGCACCTATGGCTACACCTTC. This translates into CASSSGGTAGTYGYTF.

V is TRBV9 and J is TRBJ1-1; D is uncertain. The V and J ends lost 5 bases and 3 bases respectively, with 11 bases between them. The CDR3 is 13 residues long. CDR1 SGDLS and CDR2 YYNGEE come from the germline V gene. CDR3 amino acids: CASRLREDTEAFF. The CDR3 region has the DNA TGTGCCAGCAGATTGAGGGAGGACACTGAAGCTTTCTTT.

This clone showed up just once. CDR3 in amino acids: CASSPVVGLSSTDTQYF. CDR3 DNA: TGTGCCAGCAGCCCTGTTGTGGGCCTCTCTAGCACAGATACGCAGTATTTT. This chain links TRBV5-8 with TRBJ2-3; no clear D gene. The CDR3 has 17 residues. Trimming removed 4 bases from V and 0 bases from J, with 18 bases in between. Germline V gene sequence: CDR1 SGHTS, CDR2 YDEGEE.

The rearrangement joins TRBV13 to TRBJ2-3; D assignment may be TRBD1 or TRBD2 (5 bases each). CDR3 length: 15 amino acids. Trimming pared 0 bases from V and 0 bases from J, leaving 7 bases between. Per the germline V gene, CDR1 is PRHDT and CDR2 is FYEKMQ (reference sequence). CDR3 loop: CASSLGGGSTDTQYF. The CDR3 DNA reads as TGTGCCAGCAGCTTAGGTGGGGGTAGCACAGATACGCAGTATTTT.

This clone has only a few counts. This sample includes further DNA sequences coding for the same CDR3. The chain's CDR3 is CSALAYEQYF. The CDR3 DNA is TGCAGCGCCCTTGCCTACGAGCAGTACTTC. The chain uses TRBV29-1 and TRBJ2-7; D call uncertain. There are 10 residues in the CDR3. Germline CDR1 reads SQVTM; CDR2 reads ANQGSEA. The ends were cut back, 7 bases at V and 2 bases at J, with 6 bases in the middle.

This clone has just a few counts. V gene TRBV4-1 combines with J gene TRBJ1-1; 11 nucleotides align to TRBD1. The CDR3 is 14 amino acids. Germline V gives CDR1 MGHRA, CDR2 YSYEKL. Germline trimming cut 4 bases from V and 7 bases from J; bases unmatched to any gene: 5. In DNA form, the CDR3 reads TGCGCCAGCAGCCCCGGACAGGGGGCCCTTGAAGCTTTCTTT. Protein: CASSPGQGALEAFF.

This rearrangement joins TRBV5-4 to TRBJ2-7; D might be TRBD1 or TRBD2, each matching 5 bases. Between the trimmed V and J ends, which lost 5 bases and 7 bases, there was a span of 13 bases. Germline CDR1 reads SGHNT; CDR2 reads YYREEE (reference sequence). The CDR3 is made up of 12 amino acids. CDR3 sequence reads: CASRFGTGEQYF. In nucleotides, the CDR3 is TGTGCCAGCAGGTTCGGGACGGGTGAGCAGTACTTC.

The chain has TRBV14 and TRBJ2-1; the D is unclear. The CDR3 runs to 11 residues. Trimming pared 1 base from V and 10 bases from J, leaving 5 bases between. Germline CDR1 reads SGHDN; CDR2 reads FVKESK. The CDR3 DNA reads TGTGCCAGCAGCCAAGGCGACGAGCAGTTCTTC. Residues: CASSQGDEQFF.

The chain links TRBV28 to TRBJ1-2; D gene ambiguous. Germline-derived CDR1 and CDR2 are MDHEN and SYDVKM. The germline V and J ends were trimmed by 6 bases and 5 bases, with 16 bases remaining between them. CDR3 length equals 14 residues. The CDR3 reads CASRRTHSIYGYTF. The DNA for the CDR3 is TGTGCCAGCAGGAGGACTCACTCAATATATGGCTACACCTTC.

This chain joins TRBV5-1 and TRBJ1-5; D unresolved. The germline V and J ends were trimmed by 2 bases and 7 bases, with 22 bases remaining between them. This CDR3 spans 17 amino acids. In germline, CDR1 is SGHRS, CDR2 YFSETQ. The DNA of the CDR3 is TGCGCCAGCAGCTTAGACCCGGGCCCCAGAGGTGAGCAGCCCCAGCATTTT. Its translation is CASSLDPGPRGEQPQHF.

In the case of this clone: The sample contains more than one DNA sequence encoding this CDR3. CDR3 sequence reads: CASSLDGYEQYF. CDR3 in DNA: TGTGCCAGCAGCTTAGACGGGTACGAGCAGTACTTC. The J gene is TRBJ2-7, the V gene TRBV11-2; D is unresolved. V was shortened by 0 bases and J by 4 bases, with 4 bases between the two germline ends. The length of the CDR3 is 12 residues. Germline V gives CDR1 SGHAT, CDR2 FQNNGV.

The chain joins TRBV6-1 to TRBJ2-1; D gene uncertain. Germline V CDR1 and CDR2: MNHNS, SASEGT. Trimming removed 3 bases at V and 0 bases at J, with 9 bases between. The CDR3 runs to 15 residues. The CDR3 DNA reads TGTGCCAGCAGTGACGGTCATAACTCCTACAATGAGCAGTTCTTC. Protein sequence: CASSDGHNSYNEQFF.

The count of this clone is one. The CDR3 here is CASSIDLETGGTEAFF. The DNA for the CDR3 is TGTGCCAGTAGTATAGATCTTGAAACAGGGGGCACTGAAGCTTTCTTT. The chain combines TRBV19 with TRBJ1-1, with TRBD1 matching 8 bases. The V segment lost 0 bases and the J segment 4 bases; nucleotides outside the gene matches: 7. From germline, CDR1 is LNHDA and CDR2 SQIVND (reference sequence). The CDR3 is made up of 16 amino acids. The full variable domain, in which reference TRBV19 and TRBJ1-1 provide the parts outside the CDR3, is DGGITQSPKYLFRKEGQNVTLSCEQNLNHDAMYWYRQDPGQGLRLIYYSQIVNDFQKGDIAEGYSVSREKKESFPLTVTSAQKNPTAFYLCASSIDLETGGTEAFFGQGTRLTVV.

The chain has TRBV5-8 and TRBJ1-3; D gene ambiguous. Trimming cost V 0 bases and J 3 bases, with 7 bases left between them. CDR3 length equals 14 residues. Germline lookup yields CDR1 SGHTS and CDR2 YDEGEE. CDR3: CASSLGAFGNTIYF. The CDR3 nucleotides are TGTGCCAGCAGCTTGGGGGCATTTGGAAACACCATATATTTT.

Regarding this clone: The sample holds other DNA sequences that translate to the same CDR3. The chain employs TRBV7-9 and TRBJ2-3, with 10 bases lining up with TRBD1. Germline V lookup: CDR1 SEHNR, CDR2 FQNEAQ (reference sequence). This CDR3 has 15 residues. V shed 3 bases and J 0 bases; nucleotides not matched to a gene: 0. This chain's CDR3 is CASSLTGGSTDTQYF. The CDR3 DNA follows: TGTGCCAGCAGCTTGACAGGGGGCAGCACAGATACGCAGTATTTT. The entire variable domain, with the rest obtained from reference TRBV7-9 and TRBJ2-3, is as follows: DTGVSQNPRHKITKRGQNVTFRCDPISEHNRLYWYRQTLGQGPEFLTYFQNEAQLEKSRLLSDRFSAERPKGSFSTLEIQRTEQGDSAMYLCASSLTGGSTDTQYFGPGTRLTVL.

The table lists this clone with a few counts. The genes are TRBV6-6 and TRBJ1-5; D uncertain. The germline CDR1 and CDR2 sequences are MNHNY and SVGAGI (reference sequence). Trimming took 6 bases from V and 3 from J, leaving 9 bases between them. The CDR3 length is 13 residues. CDR3 in amino acids: CASRLALNQPQHF. The CDR3 DNA sequence: TGTGCCAGCAGACTGGCACTCAATCAGCCCCAGCATTTT.

Of note for this clone: This CDR3 is also generated by other DNA sequences in the sample. This chain joins TRBV29-1 and TRBJ2-7; D ambiguous. The CDR3 is 11 residues long. In germline, CDR1 is SQVTM, CDR2 ANQGSEA. Trimming pared 4 bases from V and 1 base from J, leaving 5 bases between. This CDR3 reads CSVGVSYEQYF. CDR3 bases: TGCAGCGTTGGGGTTTCCTACGAGCAGTACTTC.

The rearrangement links TRBV27 to TRBJ2-1, with TRBD2 identical over 15 bases. Germline CDR1 is MNHEY and CDR2 is SMNVEV (reference sequence). The CDR3 loop spans 22 amino acids. J gave up 4 bases and V 3 bases, and 19 bases lay outside the gene matches. The CDR3 coding sequence is TGTGCCAGCAGTTTCTCGACTAGCCCCTATCCGGGACTAGCGGGGGGTTACAATGAGCAGTTCTTC. Translated: CASSFSTSPYPGLAGGYNEQFF.

This chain connects TRBV9 to TRBJ1-6; D perhaps matches TRBD1 (5 bases). This CDR3 is built from 16 residues. V lost 0 bases and J 11 bases, leaving 18 bases between the germline ends. The germline V gene encodes CDR1 SGDLS and CDR2 YYNGEE. CDR3 loop: CASSVDTGGPGTPLHF. The CDR3 nucleotides are TGTGCCAGCAGCGTAGATACAGGAGGACCTGGGACACCCCTCCACTTT.

This clone was seen only a few times. The same CDR3 also results from other DNA sequences found in this sample. The chain is built from TRBV4-3 and TRBJ2-7; 10 bases agree with TRBD2. V gave up 0 bases and J gave up 3 bases; unmatched junction bases: 5. The germline V gene encodes CDR1 LGHNA and CDR2 YSLEER. The CDR3 is 16 amino acids. The CDR3 loop is CASSQDRASGSYEQYF. The CDR3 DNA reads TGCGCCAGCAGCCAAGATCGGGCTAGCGGGAGCTACGAGCAGTACTTC.

The chain has TRBV2 and TRBJ1-2; 8 bases line up with TRBD1. This CDR3 region has 17 residues. Trimming cost V 4 bases and J 1 base; bases outside gene matches: 11. The germline gives CDR1 SNHLY, CDR2 FYNNEI. The CDR3 DNA reads TGTGCCAGCAGTGTTGAGGCAGGGGGCCCTTTTAACTATGGCTACACCTTC. Its protein product is CASSVEAGGPFNYGYTF.